The 20 T cell receptor beta chains below come from one sample, sequenced in a study of blood T cells in healthy people across ages (dated by TCRdb to the mid-2010s). The library was generated by 5' RACE. The sequencer listed for this sample is Illumina HiSeq 2500. A second PCR of 7 to 11 cycles was performed with a sample-barcoded 5' primer and a J-beta primer mix. The public reads were reprocessed in TCRdb via fastp at Q25 and MiXCR, keeping in-frame beta chains. Under each unique CDR3 protein, matching rows form one entry showing the most common genes and DNA. In this sample the table shows fewer than 900,000 distinct CDR3 sequences, around 46% of which occur a single time. 20% to 25% of the sample is in the top ten clones. The sequenced material came from blood. These receptors were collected from a woman aged 55-69 years in good health.

The chain combines TRBV27 with TRBJ2-2; TRBD1 matches 7 bases. The V gene's germline CDR1 is MNHEY and CDR2 SMNVEV (reference sequence). V shed 3 bases and J 1 base; nucleotides not matched to a gene: 2. The CDR3 sequence is 15 residues long. The CDR3 loop reads CASSFRTGNTGELFF. CDR3 nucleotide sequence: TGTGCCAGCAGTTTTAGGACAGGGAACACCGGGGAGCTGTTTTTT.

The chain couples TRBV5-1 to TRBJ2-5; D tentatively fits TRBD1 or TRBD2 (5 bases each). The end of the DNA aligns better with TRBJ2-7, so the J call may be wrong. In germline, CDR1 is SGHRS, CDR2 YFSETQ. The CDR3 runs 14 residues. CDR3 nucleotides: TGCGCCAGCACGAAGACGGGGCCCGTCACCGAGCAGTACTTC. This encodes CASTKTGPVTEQYF.

The chain uses TRBV20-1 and TRBJ1-4, with 8 bases fitting TRBD1. Trimming at V came to 6 bases and at J to 6 bases, leaving 12 bases not matched to a gene. Germline loops: CDR1 DFQATT, CDR2 SNEGSKA (reference sequence). This CDR3 comprises 15 residues. The CDR3 here is CSAIRAGQDYEKLFF. CDR3 in DNA: TGCAGTGCCATTAGAGCGGGACAGGATTATGAAAAACTGTTTTTT.

In this sample, this clonotype turned up many times. The CDR3 reads CASSQRTAEAGYTF. CDR3 bases: TGTGCCAGCAGCCAAAGGACAGCGGAGGCCGGCTACACCTTC. V is TRBV7-2 and J is TRBJ1-2; the D gene is possibly TRBD1 (6 bases). Germline values: CDR1 SGHTA, CDR2 FQGNSA. The CDR3 runs to 14 residues. V was clipped by 5 bases and J by 8 bases, with 18 bases between them.

The chain links TRBV14 to TRBJ2-7; 9 nucleotides match TRBD2. This CDR3 is 15 amino acids long. Germline V gives CDR1 SGHDN, CDR2 FVKESK. V shed 6 bases, J shed 7 bases, and the junction held 13 bases outside the gene matches. CDR3 coding DNA: TGTGCCAGCAGGCAAAGCGGGAGGTATTACAATGAGCAGTACTTC. This codes for CASRQSGRYYNEQYF. The full variable domain, its missing parts supplied by reference TRBV14 and TRBJ2-7, is EAGVTQFPSHSVIEKGQTVTLRCDPISGHDNLYWYRRVMGKEIKFLLHFVKESKQDESGMPNNRFLAERTGGTYSTLKVQPAELEDSGVYFCASRQSGRYYNEQYFGPGTRLTVT.

As for this clonotype: With a much larger clone just one base away, this may be a read error. The rearrangement links TRBV29-1 to TRBJ2-5, with TRBD2 identical over 10 bases. The end of the DNA is better explained by TRBJ2-7, so the J call may be wrong. CDR3 length: 15 amino acids. The germline V gene encodes CDR1 SQVTM and CDR2 ANQGSEA. DNA of the CDR3: TGCAGCGCCATACGGGGACGAGCGGGAGGGGTCGAGCAGTACTTC. This encodes CSAIRGRAGGVEQYF.

The V gene is TRBV5-1, the J gene TRBJ2-4, with TRBD2 identical over 10 bases. With 4 bases clipped from V and 1 base from J, the junction kept 11 bases outside the gene matches. Germline V lookup: CDR1 SGHRS, CDR2 YFSETQ. This CDR3 contains 18 residues. DNA for the CDR3: TGCGCCAGCAGCCATGGCTCTGGGACTAGCGCCGCCAAAAACATTCAGTACTTC. Protein: CASSHGSGTSAAKNIQYF. Full variable domain (remainder filled in from reference TRBV5-1 and TRBJ2-4): KAGVTQTPRYLIKTRGQQVTLSCSPISGHRSVSWYQQTPGQGLQFLFEYFSETQRNKGNFPGRFSGRQFSNSRSEMNVSTLELGDSALYLCASSHGSGTSAAKNIQYFGAGTRLSVL.

V is TRBV20-1 and J is TRBJ2-1; 11 bases align to TRBD2. The J call may be wrong; the DNA end is better matched by TRBJ2-7. Germline-derived CDR1 and CDR2 are DFQATT and SNEGSKA (reference sequence). The length of the CDR3 is 16 residues. CDR3 sequence: CSARATGTSGYNEQYF. Here the CDR3 DNA reads TGCAGTGCTAGGGCTACCGGGACTAGCGGATACAATGAGCAGTACTTC.

The CDR3 spells CASRQLMNTEAFF. Here the CDR3 DNA reads TGTGCCAGCAGACAGCTCATGAACACTGAAGCTTTCTTT. This sequence joins TRBV6-6 and TRBJ1-1, with no clear D. V dropped 6 bases and J dropped 0 bases, with 8 bases sitting between them. Germline-derived CDR1 and CDR2 are MNHNY and SVGAGI (reference sequence). This CDR3 contains 13 residues.

This chain connects TRBV6-6 to TRBJ2-7, with D tentatively TRBD1 or TRBD2 (5 bases each). Germline V gives CDR1 MNHNY, CDR2 SVGAGI (reference sequence). The CDR3 length is 14 residues. With 2 bases removed from V and 2 bases from J, the gap between germline ends came to 10 bases. CDR3 sequence (DNA): TGTGCCAGCAGTTACCGGGGCTCGACCTACGAGCAGTACTTC. Its protein product is CASSYRGSTYEQYF.

The chain recombines TRBV7-2 with TRBJ2-1, with 7 bases aligning to TRBD2. The last part of the DNA fits TRBJ2-7 better; the J call may be wrong. Germline CDR1 and CDR2: SGHTA and FQGNSA. The CDR3 contains 16 residues. The CDR3: CASSVTLADLYNEQYF. CDR3 bases: TGTGCCAGCAGCGTAACGCTAGCGGACCTTTACAATGAGCAGTACTTC.

The rearrangement uses TRBV6-1 and TRBJ2-5; no firm D call. The germline V gene has CDR1 MNHNS and CDR2 SASEGT. The CDR3 has 12 amino acids. Between the trimmed V and J ends, which lost 7 bases and 5 bases, there was a span of 11 bases. CDR3 bases: TGTGCCAGCACCCAAGCGTCGGAGACCCAGTACTTC. Its protein product is CASTQASETQYF.

The chain couples TRBV7-9 to TRBJ2-7; D gene uncertain. Trimming left V 1 base short and J 7 bases short, with 14 bases between. CDR1 is SEHNR and CDR2 is FQNEAQ in the germline V gene (reference sequence). The CDR3 consists of 14 residues. The CDR3 region has the DNA TGTGCCAGCAGCTTAGAGATCTCCTACAATGAGCAGTACTTC. This encodes CASSLEISYNEQYF. Using reference TRBV7-9 and TRBJ2-7 for the parts outside the CDR3, the full variable domain is DTGVSQNPRHKITKRGQNVTFRCDPISEHNRLYWYRQTLGQGPEFLTYFQNEAQLEKSRLLSDRFSAERPKGSFSTLEIQRTEQGDSAMYLCASSLEISYNEQYFGPGTRLTVT.

The chain is built from TRBV11-3 and TRBJ2-3; D is possibly TRBD1 or TRBD2 (5 bases each). The CDR3 is 15 amino acids. Germline CDR1 reads SGHNT; CDR2 reads YENEEA. V dropped 3 bases and J dropped 1 base, with 11 bases sitting between them. The CDR3 reads CASSLGTLGTDTQYF. The CDR3 DNA sequence: TGTGCCAGCAGCTTGGGGACCTTAGGCACAGATACGCAGTATTTT.

This clonotype was counted a single time. The V gene is TRBV6-5, the J gene TRBJ2-3; the match to TRBD2 covers 12 bases. The CDR3 is made up of 17 amino acids. Per germline, CDR1 MNHEY and CDR2 SVGAGI. The J segment lost 0 bases and the V segment lost 4 bases, leaving 5 bases of the junction unmatched. CDR3 coding DNA: TGTGCCAGCAGTTTTAGAGGACTAGCGGGGAGCACAGATACGCAGTATTTT. Translating gives CASSFRGLAGSTDTQYF.

The gene calls are TRBV20-1 and TRBJ2-3, with 9 bases lining up with TRBD2. After removal of 6 bases from V and 3 bases from J, the junction contained 10 bases not matched to a gene. The CDR3 is 15 residues long. CDR1 and CDR2 from the germline V gene are DFQATT and SNEGSKA (reference sequence). CDR3 nucleotides: TGCAGTGCCTCCCTAGCGGGATTTCAGACAGATACGCAGTATTTT. This sequence encodes CSASLAGFQTDTQYF.

Remarks on this clonotype: A much larger clone lies a single base off, so this may be a read error. The rearrangement links TRBV10-3 to TRBJ2-3, with D possibly being TRBD1 or TRBD2 (5 bases each). The V and J ends lost 9 bases and 1 base respectively, with 14 bases between them. CDR1 and CDR2 from the germline V gene are ENHRY and SYGVKD. The CDR3 loop spans 14 amino acids. CDR3 sequence reads: CAINRDGGTDTQYF. The CDR3 DNA is TGTGCCATAAACCGGGACGGGGGCACAGATACGCAGTATTTT.

The chain uses TRBV6-5 and TRBJ2-7, with unresolved D. The CDR3 length is 14 residues. Between the trimmed V and J ends, which lost 5 bases and 0 bases, there was a span of 11 bases. CDR1 and CDR2 from the germline V gene are MNHEY and SVGAGI. CDR3 coding DNA: TGTGCCAGCAGTAAAACACGGAGCTCCTACGAGCAGTACTTC. It is translated as CASSKTRSSYEQYF.

The CDR3 is CSAKGGDKSYF. The CDR3 bases are TGCAGTGCTAAGGGGGGGGACAAATCGTATTTT. The chain employs TRBV20-1 and TRBJ2-3, with a tentative D call TRBD2 (7 bases). This CDR3 has 11 residues. Between the trimmed V and J ends, which lost 4 bases and 14 bases, there was a span of 16 bases. Germline CDR1 reads DFQATT; CDR2 reads SNEGSKA (reference sequence).

The table lists this clonotype with a few counts. The chain joins TRBV11-2 to TRBJ2-1; 11 nucleotides match TRBD2. This CDR3 contains 16 residues. J gave up 7 bases and V 5 bases, and 10 bases lay outside the gene matches. The germline V gene encodes CDR1 SGHAT and CDR2 FQNNGV. CDR3: CASSPHPSGRLNEQFF. CDR3 sequence (DNA): TGTGCCAGCAGCCCCCACCCTAGCGGGAGGTTAAATGAGCAGTTCTTC.